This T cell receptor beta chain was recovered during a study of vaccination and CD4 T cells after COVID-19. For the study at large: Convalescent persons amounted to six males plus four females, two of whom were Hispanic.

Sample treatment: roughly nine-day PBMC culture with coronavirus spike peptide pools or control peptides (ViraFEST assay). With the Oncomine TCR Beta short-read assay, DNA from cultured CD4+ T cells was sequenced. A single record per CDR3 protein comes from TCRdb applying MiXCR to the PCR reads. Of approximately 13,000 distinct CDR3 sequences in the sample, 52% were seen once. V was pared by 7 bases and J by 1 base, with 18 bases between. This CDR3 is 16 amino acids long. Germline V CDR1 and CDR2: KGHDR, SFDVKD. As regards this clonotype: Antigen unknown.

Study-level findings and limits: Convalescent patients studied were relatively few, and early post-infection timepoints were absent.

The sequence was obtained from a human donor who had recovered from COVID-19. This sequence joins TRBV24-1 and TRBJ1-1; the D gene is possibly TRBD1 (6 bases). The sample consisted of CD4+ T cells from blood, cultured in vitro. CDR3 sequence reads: CATRDRGGGGNTEAFF. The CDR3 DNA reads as TGTGCCACCAGAGACAGAGGGGGTGGGGGGAACACTGAAGCTTTCTTT.